This TCR beta chain was observed in a study of cytomegalovirus exposure and HLA in healthy donors. Study observations and caveats: Most of the TCR beta V segments (in an earlier analysis) were productive either about 87% or about 30% of the time. Rare TCR sequences dominated, though some public TCRs recurred in many donors.

Primers: 60 Vbeta forward and 13 Jbeta reverse. Assay: immunoSEQ multiplex PCR; the TCRdb copy retains only in-frame clones and omits some. This sample has about 100,000 clones, with over 65% found just once. Remarks on this clone: The target antigen is unknown.

Sequencing input: PBMCs. This TCR was recovered from an older woman in good health and CMV-seronegative.

CDR3 protein: CASIDQSGAGTYEQYF. The CDR3 nucleotides read TGTGCCAGCATCGATCAGTCAGGAGCGGGGACCTACGAGCAGTACTTC. This chain uses TRBV7-8 with TRBJ2-7; TRBD2 matches at 7 bases. Germline V CDR1 and CDR2: SGHVS, FQNEAQ. This CDR3 region has 16 residues. The J segment lost 2 bases and the V segment lost 7 bases, leaving 14 bases of the junction unmatched.